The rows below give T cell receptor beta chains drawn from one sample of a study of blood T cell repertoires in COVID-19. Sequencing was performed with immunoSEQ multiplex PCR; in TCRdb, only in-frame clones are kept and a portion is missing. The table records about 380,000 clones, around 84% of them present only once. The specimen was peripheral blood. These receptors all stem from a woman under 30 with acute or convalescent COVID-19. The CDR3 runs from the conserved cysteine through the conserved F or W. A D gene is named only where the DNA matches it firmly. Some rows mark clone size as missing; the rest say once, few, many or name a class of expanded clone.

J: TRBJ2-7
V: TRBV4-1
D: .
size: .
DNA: TGCGCCAGCAGCCGAGAGACACACAGCTCCTACGAGCAGTACTTC
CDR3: CASSRETHSSYEQYF

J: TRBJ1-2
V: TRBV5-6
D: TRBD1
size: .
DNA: TGTGCCAGCAGATACGTGACAGGGTCAGGCTACACCTTC
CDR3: CASRYVTGSGYTF

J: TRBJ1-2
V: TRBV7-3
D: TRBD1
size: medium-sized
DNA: TGTGCCAGCAGTTCGGGACAGGGCTACACCTTC
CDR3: CASSSGQGYTF

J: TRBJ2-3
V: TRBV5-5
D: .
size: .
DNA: TGTGCCAGCAGCTTGGTCCCAGGGGTTGGAGATACGCAGTATTTT
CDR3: CASSLVPGVGDTQYF

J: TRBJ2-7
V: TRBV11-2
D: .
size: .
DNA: TGTGCCAGCAGCTTAGCACCAGGGGCCTACGAGCAGTACTTC
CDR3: CASSLAPGAYEQYF

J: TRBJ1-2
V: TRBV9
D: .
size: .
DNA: TGTGCCAGCAGCGGGACAGCCTATGGCTACACCTTC
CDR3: CASSGTAYGYTF

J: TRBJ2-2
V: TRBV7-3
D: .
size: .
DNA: TGTGCCACCCAGATGGGAGGTGGTACCGGGGAGCTGTTTTTT
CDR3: CATQMGGGTGELFF

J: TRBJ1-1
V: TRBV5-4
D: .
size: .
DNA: TGTGCCAGCAGCGCTTTCAGGGACACGAACACTGAAGCTTTCTTT
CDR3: CASSAFRDTNTEAFF

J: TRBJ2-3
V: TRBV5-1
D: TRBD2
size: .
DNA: TGCGCCAGCAGCGGTATTAGCGGGAAGGGGACAGATACGCAGTATTTT
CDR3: CASSGISGKGTDTQYF

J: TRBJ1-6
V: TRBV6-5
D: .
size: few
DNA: TGTGCCAGCGGGGGGGCCTATAATTCACCCCTCCACTTT
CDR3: CASGGAYNSPLHF

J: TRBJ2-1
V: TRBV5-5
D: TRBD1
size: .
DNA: TGTGCCAGCAGCGTACAGGGGGTATATGATGAGCAGTTCTTC
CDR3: CASSVQGVYDEQFF

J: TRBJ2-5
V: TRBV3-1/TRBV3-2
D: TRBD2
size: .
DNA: TGTGCCAGCAGCCAACCTCTACATTCGGGACTAGCGCTTAGGGAGACCCAGTACTTC
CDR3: CASSQPLHSGLALRETQYF

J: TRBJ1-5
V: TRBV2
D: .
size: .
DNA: TGTGCCAGCAGGGCACAGACCCAGCGCAATCAGCCCCAGCATTTT
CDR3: CASRAQTQRNQPQHF

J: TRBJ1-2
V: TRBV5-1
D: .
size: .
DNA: TGCGCCAGCAGCGGGGACTTAGGTGGCTACACCTTC
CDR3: CASSGDLGGYTF

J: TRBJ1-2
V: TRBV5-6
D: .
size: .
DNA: TGTGCCAGCAGCTTGCAGGGATACTATGGCTACACCTTC
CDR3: CASSLQGYYGYTF

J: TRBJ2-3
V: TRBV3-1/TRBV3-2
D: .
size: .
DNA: TGTGCCAGCAGCTATTCGGGGATTCGCACAGATACGCAGTATTTT
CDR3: CASSYSGIRTDTQYF

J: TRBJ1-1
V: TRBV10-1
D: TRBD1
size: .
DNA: TGCGCCAGCAGCCCATCGGGACAGGCAGATTTCTTT
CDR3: CASSPSGQADFF

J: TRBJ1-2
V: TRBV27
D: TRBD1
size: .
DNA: TGTGCCAGTAGGACAGGCCATGGCTACACCTTC
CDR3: CASRTGHGYTF

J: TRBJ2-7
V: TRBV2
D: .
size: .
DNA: TGTGCCAGCACCCCGGTGGACGAGCAGTACTTC
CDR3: CASTPVDEQYF

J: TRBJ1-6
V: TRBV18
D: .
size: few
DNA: TGTGCCAGCTCACGCCAGGGCAATTCACCCCTCCACTTT
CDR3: CASSRQGNSPLHF

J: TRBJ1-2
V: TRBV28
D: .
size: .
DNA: TGTGCCAGCAGTCCCGATTCGCGGGGCTACACCTTC
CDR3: CASSPDSRGYTF

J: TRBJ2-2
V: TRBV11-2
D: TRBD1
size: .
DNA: TGTGCCAGCAGCTCCAGGGACAGGGAAGCCGGGGAGCTGTTTTTT
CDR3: CASSSRDREAGELFF

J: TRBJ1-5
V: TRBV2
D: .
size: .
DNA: TGTGCCAGCAGTGCGGGTTCTAGCAATCAGCCCCAGCATTTT
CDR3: CASSAGSSNQPQHF

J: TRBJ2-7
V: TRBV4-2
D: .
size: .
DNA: TGTGCCAGCAGCCCTGAGACCCCCGAGGCAGCCTACGAGCAGTACTTC
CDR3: CASSPETPEAAYEQYF

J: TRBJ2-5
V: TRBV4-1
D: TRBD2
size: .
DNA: TGCGCCAGCAGCCAAGAGGCGGTAGCGGGGGGGCGTGAGGAGACCCAGTACTTC
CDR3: CASSQEAVAGGREETQYF

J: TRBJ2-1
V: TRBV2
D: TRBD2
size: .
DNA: TGTGCCAGCAGACTAGCGGGGGGTGAGCAGTTCTTC
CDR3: CASRLAGGEQFF

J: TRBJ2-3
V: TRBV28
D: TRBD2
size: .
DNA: TGTGCCAGCACGAGACTAGCGGGAGGGAGCACAGATACGCAGTATTTT
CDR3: CASTRLAGGSTDTQYF

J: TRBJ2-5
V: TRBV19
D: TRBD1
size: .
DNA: TGTGCCAGCGGACAGGGCCTTTCGGAGACCCAGTACTTC
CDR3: CASGQGLSETQYF

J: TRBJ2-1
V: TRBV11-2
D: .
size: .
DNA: TGTGCCAGCAGCGCCCCAGGGGGGTTACCTAGCTCCTACAATGAGCAGTTCTTC
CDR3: CASSAPGGLPSSYNEQFF

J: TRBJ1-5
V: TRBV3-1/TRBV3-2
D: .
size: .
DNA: TGTGCCAGCAGCCAAGATCTACTTAGCAATCAGCCCCAGCATTTT
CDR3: CASSQDLLSNQPQHF

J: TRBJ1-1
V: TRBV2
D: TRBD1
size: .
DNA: TGTGCCAGCAGTACCGGGACAGGGGTGAACACTGAAGCTTTCTTT
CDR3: CASSTGTGVNTEAFF

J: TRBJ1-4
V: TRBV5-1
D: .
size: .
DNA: TGCGCCAGCAGCCTGTGGGGGCGAGGTGAAAAACTGTTTTTT
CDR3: CASSLWGRGEKLFF

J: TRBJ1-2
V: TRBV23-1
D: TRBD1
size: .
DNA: TGCGCCAGCAGTAGGACAGGGTTGGGGTACACCTTC
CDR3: CASSRTGLGYTF

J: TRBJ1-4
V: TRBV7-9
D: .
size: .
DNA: TGTGCCAGCCGTACAGGGTATCCAACTAATGAAAAACTGTTTTTT
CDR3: CASRTGYPTNEKLFF

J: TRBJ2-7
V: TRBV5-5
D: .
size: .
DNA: TGTGCCAGCGCCTTAGCGGCCGAGCAGTACTTC
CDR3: CASALAAEQYF

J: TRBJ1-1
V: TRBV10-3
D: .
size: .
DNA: TGTGCCATCAGGCCAGAGGGCGCTGAAGCTTTCTTT
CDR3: CAIRPEGAEAFF

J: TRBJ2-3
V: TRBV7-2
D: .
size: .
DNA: TGTGCCAGCAGCTTAGCGCGGTCCACAGATACGCAGTATTTT
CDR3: CASSLARSTDTQYF

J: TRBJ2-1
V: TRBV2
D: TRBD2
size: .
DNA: TGTGCCAGCAGGCTAGCGGGGGCGTCCAATGAGCAGTTCTTC
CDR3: CASRLAGASNEQFF

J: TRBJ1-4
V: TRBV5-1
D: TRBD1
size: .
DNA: TGCGCCAGCACCGGGACAGGGAGCGAAAAACTGTTTTTT
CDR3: CASTGTGSEKLFF

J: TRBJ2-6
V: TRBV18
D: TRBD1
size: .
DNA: TGTGCCAGCTCACCGAACACGGACAGGGGGAGATATAGCTCTGGGGCCAACGTCCTGACTTTC
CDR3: CASSPNTDRGRYSSGANVLTF

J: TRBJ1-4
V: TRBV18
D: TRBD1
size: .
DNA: TGTGCCAGCTCATCCGGGACAGCTAATGAAAAACTGTTTTTT
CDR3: CASSSGTANEKLFF

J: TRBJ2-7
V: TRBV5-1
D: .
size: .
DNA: TGCGCCAGCAGCCCCAGCTCCTACGAGCAGTACTTC
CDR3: CASSPSSYEQYF

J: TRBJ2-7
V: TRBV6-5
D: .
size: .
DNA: TGTGCCAGCAGTTGGGATGCGGGGGCGCCGGGGGAGCAGTACTTC
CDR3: CASSWDAGAPGEQYF